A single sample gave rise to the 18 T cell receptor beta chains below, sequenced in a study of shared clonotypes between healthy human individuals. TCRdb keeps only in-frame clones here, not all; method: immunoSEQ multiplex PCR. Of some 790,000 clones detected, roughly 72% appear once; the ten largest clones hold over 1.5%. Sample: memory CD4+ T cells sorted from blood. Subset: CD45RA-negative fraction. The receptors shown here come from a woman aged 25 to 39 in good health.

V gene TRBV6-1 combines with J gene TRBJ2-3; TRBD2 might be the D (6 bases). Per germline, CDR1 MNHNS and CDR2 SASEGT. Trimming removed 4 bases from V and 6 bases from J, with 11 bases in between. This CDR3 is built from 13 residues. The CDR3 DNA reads TGTGCCAGCAGTGTCGGACTACCGGATACGCAGTATTTT. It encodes CASSVGLPDTQYF.

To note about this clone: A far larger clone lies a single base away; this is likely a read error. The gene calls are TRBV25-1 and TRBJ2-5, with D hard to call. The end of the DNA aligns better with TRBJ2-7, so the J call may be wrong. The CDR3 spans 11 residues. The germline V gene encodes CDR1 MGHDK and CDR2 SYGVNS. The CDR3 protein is CASSDSYEQYF. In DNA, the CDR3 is TGTGCCAGCAGTGACTCCTACGAGCAGTACTTC.

CDR3 coding DNA: TGCGCCAGCCGCGGAGCGTTCTACAATGAGCAGTTCTTC. Amino acid sequence: CASRGAFYNEQFF. J is TRBJ2-1 and V is TRBV5-1; D is unresolved. Germline-derived CDR1 and CDR2 are SGHRS and YFSETQ. V was cut by 7 bases and J by 3 bases, with 11 bases left in between. CDR3 length equals 13 residues.

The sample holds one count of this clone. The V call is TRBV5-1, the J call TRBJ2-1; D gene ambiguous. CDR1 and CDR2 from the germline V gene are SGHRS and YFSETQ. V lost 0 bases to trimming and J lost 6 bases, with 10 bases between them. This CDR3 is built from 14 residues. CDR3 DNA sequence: TGCGCCAGCAGCTTGGACGGGCCCTCCAATGAGCAGTTCTTC. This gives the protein CASSLDGPSNEQFF.

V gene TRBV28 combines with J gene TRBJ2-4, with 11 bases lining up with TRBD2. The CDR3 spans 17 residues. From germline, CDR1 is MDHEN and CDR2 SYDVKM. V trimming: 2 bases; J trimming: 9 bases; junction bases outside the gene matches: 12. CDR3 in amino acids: CASSLELGTSGLTIQYF. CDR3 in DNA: TGTGCCAGCAGTTTAGAACTGGGGACTAGCGGTCTTACCATTCAGTACTTC.

The CDR3 coding sequence is TGTGCCAGCAGCGTAGGACAGGACAGGGGTGCTAATGAAAAACTGTTTTTT. It translates to CASSVGQDRGANEKLFF. The chain is built from TRBV7-9 and TRBJ1-4, with 9 bases matching TRBD1. The V segment lost 5 bases and the J segment 3 bases; nucleotides outside the gene matches: 10. This CDR3 region has 17 residues. CDR1 SEHNR and CDR2 FQNEAQ come from the germline V gene (reference sequence).

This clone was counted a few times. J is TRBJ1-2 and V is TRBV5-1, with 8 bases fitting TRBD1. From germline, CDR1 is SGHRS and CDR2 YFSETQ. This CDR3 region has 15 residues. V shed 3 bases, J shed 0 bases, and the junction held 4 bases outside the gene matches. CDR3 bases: TGCGCCAGCAGCTCAGGGACAGGAGCTAACTATGGCTACACCTTC. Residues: CASSSGTGANYGYTF.

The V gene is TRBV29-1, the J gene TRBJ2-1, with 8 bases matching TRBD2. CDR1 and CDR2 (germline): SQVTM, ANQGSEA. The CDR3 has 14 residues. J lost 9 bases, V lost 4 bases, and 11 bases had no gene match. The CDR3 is CSVVGGRSDGEQFF. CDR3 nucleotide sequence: TGCAGCGTTGTTGGCGGGAGGAGTGATGGTGAGCAGTTCTTC.

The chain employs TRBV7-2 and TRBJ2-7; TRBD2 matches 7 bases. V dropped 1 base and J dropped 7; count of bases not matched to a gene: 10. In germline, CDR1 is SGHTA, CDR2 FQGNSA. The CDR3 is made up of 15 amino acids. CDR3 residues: CASSLGTGRSREQYF. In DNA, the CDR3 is TGTGCCAGCAGCTTAGGGACCGGGAGGAGTCGGGAGCAGTACTTC.

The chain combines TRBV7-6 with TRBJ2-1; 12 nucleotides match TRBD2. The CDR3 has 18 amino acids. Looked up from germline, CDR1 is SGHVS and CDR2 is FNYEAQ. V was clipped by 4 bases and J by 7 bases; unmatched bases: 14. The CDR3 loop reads CASSSRTSGTRNMNEQFF. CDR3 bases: TGTGCCAGCAGCTCCCGGACTAGCGGGACTCGTAATATGAATGAGCAGTTCTTC. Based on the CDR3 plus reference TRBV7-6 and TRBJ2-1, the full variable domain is GAGVSQSPRYKVTKRGQDVALRCDPISGHVSLYWYRQALGQGPEFLTYFNYEAQQDKSGLPNDRFSAERPEGSISTLTIQRTEQRDSAMYRCASSSRTSGTRNMNEQFFGPGTRLTVL.

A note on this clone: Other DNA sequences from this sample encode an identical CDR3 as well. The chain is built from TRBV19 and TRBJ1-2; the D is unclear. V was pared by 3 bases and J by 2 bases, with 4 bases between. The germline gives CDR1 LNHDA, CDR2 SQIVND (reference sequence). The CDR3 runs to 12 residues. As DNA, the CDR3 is TGTGCCAGTAGTATCCTCAACTATGGCTACACCTTC. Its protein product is CASSILNYGYTF.

The CDR3 reads CASSFDRGGTEAFF. In DNA, the CDR3 is TGTGCCAGCAGTTTTGATAGAGGGGGGACTGAAGCTTTCTTT. The chain combines TRBV27 with TRBJ1-1, with TRBD1 as a possible D gene (6 bases). Per the germline V gene, CDR1 is MNHEY and CDR2 is SMNVEV (reference sequence). The CDR3 runs 14 residues. The V end was cut by 3 bases, the J end by 5 bases, with 13 bases between.

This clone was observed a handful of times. The CDR3 region has the DNA TGTGCCAGCAGCCCGGCCCAACATTGGAACAATGAGCAGTTCTTC. Translated: CASSPAQHWNNEQFF. The V call is TRBV9, the J call TRBJ2-1; D ambiguous. Germline V gives CDR1 SGDLS, CDR2 YYNGEE. Trimming shortened V by 4 bases and J by 5 bases, and 16 bases separated the two germline ends. This CDR3 comprises 15 residues.

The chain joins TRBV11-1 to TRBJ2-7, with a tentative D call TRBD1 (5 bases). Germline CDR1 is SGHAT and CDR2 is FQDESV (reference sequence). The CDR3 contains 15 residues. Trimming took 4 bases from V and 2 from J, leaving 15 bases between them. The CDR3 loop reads CASSSSRGNTYEQYF. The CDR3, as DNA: TGTGCCAGCAGCTCCTCTAGGGGCAATACCTACGAGCAGTACTTC.

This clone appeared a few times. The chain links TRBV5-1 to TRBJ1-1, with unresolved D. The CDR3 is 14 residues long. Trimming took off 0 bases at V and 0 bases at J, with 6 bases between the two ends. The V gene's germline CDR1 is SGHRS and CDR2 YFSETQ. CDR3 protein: CASSLGQMNTEAFF. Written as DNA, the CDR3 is TGCGCCAGCAGCTTGGGTCAAATGAACACTGAAGCTTTCTTT.

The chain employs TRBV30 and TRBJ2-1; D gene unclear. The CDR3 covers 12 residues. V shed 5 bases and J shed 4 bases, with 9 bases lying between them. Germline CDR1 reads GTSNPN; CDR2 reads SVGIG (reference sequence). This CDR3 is CAWGTLYNEQFF. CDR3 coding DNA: TGTGCCTGGGGTACCCTATACAATGAGCAGTTCTTC.

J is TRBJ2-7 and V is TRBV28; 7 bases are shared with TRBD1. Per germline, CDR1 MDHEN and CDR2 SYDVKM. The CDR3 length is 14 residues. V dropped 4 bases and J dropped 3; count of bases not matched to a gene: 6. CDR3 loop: CASSSPGQSYEQYF. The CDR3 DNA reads TGTGCCAGCAGTTCTCCGGGACAGAGCTACGAGCAGTACTTC.

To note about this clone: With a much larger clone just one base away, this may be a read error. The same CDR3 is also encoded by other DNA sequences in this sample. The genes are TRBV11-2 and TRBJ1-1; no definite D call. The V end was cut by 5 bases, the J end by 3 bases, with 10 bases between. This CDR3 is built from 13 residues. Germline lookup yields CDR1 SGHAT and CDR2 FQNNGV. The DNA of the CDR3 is TGTGCCAGCAGCACCCAACGTGACACTGAAGCTTTCTTT. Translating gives CASSTQRDTEAFF. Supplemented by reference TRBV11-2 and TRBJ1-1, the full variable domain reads EAGVAQSPRYKIIEKRQSVAFWCNPISGHATLYWYQQILGQGPKLLIQFQNNGVVDDSQLPKDRFSAERLKGVDSTLKIQPAKLEDSAVYLCASSTQRDTEAFFGQGTRLTVV.